The clone carrying this TCR beta chain turned up a few times. The antigen remains unidentified. Repertoires were generated with immunoSEQ multiplex PCR, while TCRdb's copy carries only in-frame clones and drops some. The data show about 55,000 clones, with approximately 80% seen just once and approximately 4.4% held by the top ten. This CDR3 comprises 19 residues. The V and J ends lost 6 bases and 1 base, in that order; junction bases with no gene match: 17. The data derive from a study of OX40 agonist ivuxolimab in advanced cancers. Overall study findings and caveats: Relative to CD4+ cells, CD8+ T cells on average had more expanded clones.

The TCR comes from an adult with an advanced solid tumor such as melanoma, head and neck, liver or kidney cancer. The sequencing here drew on CD4+ or CD8+ T cells sorted from blood, taken in a trial of the OX40 agonist ivuxolimab. V and J are TRBV23-1 and TRBJ1-4, with TRBD1 identical over 7 bases. TRBV23-1 is marked as an open reading frame, function uncertain. The DNA of the CDR3 is TGCGCCAGCAGCCCCCCCGCCGGACAGGTTCGTAGAACTAATGAAAAACTGTTTTTT. Residues: CASSPPAGQVRRTNEKLFF.